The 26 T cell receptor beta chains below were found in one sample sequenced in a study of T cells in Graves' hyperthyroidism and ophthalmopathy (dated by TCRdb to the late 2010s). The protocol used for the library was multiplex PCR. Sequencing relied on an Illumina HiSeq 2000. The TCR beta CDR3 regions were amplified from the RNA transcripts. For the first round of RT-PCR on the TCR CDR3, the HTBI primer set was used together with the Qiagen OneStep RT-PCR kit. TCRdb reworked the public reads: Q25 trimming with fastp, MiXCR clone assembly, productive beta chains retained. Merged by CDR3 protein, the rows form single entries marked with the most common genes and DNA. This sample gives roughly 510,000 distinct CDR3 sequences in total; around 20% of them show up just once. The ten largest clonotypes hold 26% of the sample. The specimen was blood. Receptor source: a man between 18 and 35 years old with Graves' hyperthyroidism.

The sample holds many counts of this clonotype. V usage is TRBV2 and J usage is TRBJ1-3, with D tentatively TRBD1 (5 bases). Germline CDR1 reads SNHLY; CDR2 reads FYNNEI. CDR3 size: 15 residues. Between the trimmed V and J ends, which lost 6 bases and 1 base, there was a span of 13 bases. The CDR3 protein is CASSPTQGSGNTIYF. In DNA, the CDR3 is TGTGCCAGCAGCCCAACCCAGGGATCTGGAAACACCATATATTTT.

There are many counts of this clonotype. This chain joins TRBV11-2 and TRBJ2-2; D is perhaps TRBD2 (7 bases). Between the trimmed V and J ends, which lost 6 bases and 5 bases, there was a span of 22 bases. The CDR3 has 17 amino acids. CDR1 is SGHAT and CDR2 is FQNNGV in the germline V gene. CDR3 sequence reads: CASSLTVGGARTGELFF. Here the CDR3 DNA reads TGTGCCAGCAGTCTAACGGTTGGGGGGGCGAGGACCGGGGAGCTGTTTTTT.

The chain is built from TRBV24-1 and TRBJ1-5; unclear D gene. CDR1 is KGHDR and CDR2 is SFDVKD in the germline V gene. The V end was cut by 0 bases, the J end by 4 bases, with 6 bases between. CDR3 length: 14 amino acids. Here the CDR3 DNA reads TGTGCCACCAGTGATTTGCACAGAAATCAGCCCCAGCATTTT. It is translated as CATSDLHRNQPQHF.

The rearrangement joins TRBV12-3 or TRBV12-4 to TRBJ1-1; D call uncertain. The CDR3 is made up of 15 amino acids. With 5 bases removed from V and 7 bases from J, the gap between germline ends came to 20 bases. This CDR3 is CASSTLAFPPREAFF. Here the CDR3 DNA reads TGTGCCAGCAGTACTCTAGCCTTTCCCCCTCGTGAAGCTTTCTTT.

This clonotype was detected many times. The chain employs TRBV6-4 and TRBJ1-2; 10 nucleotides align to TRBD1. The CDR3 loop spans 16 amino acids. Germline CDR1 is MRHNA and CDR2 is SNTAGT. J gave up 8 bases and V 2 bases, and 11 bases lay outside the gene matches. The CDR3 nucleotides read TGTGCCAGCAGTGACCCGACAGGGGGCTGGTATCTGGGCTACACCTTC. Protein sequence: CASSDPTGGWYLGYTF.

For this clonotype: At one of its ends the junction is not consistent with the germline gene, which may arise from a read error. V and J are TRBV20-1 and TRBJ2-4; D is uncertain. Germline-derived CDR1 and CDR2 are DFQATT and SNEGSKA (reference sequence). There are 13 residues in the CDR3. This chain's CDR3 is CSAETRTKNIKYF. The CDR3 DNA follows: TGCAGTGCTGAGACAAGGACCAAAAACATTAAGTACTTC.

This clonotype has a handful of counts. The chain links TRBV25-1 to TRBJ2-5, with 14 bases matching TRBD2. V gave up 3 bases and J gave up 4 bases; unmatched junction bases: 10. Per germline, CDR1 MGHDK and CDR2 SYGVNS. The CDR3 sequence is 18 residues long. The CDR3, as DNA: TGTGCCAGCAGTGACGGGACTAGCGGGGGAAGTTGGGGAGAGACCCAGTACTTC. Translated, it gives CASSDGTSGGSWGETQYF.

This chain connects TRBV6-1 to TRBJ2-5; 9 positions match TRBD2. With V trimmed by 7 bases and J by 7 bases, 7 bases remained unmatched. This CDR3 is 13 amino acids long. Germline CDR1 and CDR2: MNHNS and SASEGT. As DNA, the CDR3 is TGTGCCAGCACCGGCGGGGGGGTGGGGACCCAGTACTTC. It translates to CASTGGGVGTQYF.

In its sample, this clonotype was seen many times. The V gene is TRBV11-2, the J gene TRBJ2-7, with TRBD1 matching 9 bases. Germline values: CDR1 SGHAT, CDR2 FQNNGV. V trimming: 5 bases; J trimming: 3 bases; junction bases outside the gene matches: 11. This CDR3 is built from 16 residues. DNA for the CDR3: TGTGCCAGCAGCCAAGGACGGGGGACAGGGAGCTACGAGCAGTACTTC. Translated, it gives CASSQGRGTGSYEQYF.

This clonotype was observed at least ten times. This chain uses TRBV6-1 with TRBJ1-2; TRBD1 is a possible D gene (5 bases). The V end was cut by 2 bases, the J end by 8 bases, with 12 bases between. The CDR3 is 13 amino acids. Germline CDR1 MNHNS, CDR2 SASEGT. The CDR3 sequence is CASSESRRGGYTF. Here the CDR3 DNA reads TGTGCCAGCAGTGAATCGAGGAGGGGCGGCTACACCTTC.

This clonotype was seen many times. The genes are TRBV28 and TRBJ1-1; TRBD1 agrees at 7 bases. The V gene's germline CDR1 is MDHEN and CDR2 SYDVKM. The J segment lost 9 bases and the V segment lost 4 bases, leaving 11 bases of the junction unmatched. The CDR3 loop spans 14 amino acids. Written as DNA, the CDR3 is TGTGCCAGCAGTTGGAGGGGGGGGGACAGTAAAGCTTTCTTT. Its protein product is CASSWRGGDSKAFF. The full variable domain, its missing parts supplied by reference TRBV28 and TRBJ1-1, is DVKVTQSSRYLVKRTGEKVFLECVQDMDHENMFWYRQDPGLGLRLIYFSYDVKMKEKGDIPEGYSVSREKKERFSLILESASTNQTSMYLCASSWRGGDSKAFFGQGTRLTVV.

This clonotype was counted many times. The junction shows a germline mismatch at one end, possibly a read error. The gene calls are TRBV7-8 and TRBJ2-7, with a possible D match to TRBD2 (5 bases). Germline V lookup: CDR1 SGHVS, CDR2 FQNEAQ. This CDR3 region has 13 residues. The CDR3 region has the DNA TGTGCCAGCAGCCTAGCCTTTAGGAGCGAGCAGTACTTC. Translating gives CASSLAFRSEQYF.

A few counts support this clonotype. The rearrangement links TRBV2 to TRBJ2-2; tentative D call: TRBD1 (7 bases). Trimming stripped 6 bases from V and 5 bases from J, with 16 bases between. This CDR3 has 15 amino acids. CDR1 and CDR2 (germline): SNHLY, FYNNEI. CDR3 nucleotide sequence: TGTGCCAGCAGGGAGGAGACAGGGAGGACCGGGGAGCTGTTTTTT. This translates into CASREETGRTGELFF.

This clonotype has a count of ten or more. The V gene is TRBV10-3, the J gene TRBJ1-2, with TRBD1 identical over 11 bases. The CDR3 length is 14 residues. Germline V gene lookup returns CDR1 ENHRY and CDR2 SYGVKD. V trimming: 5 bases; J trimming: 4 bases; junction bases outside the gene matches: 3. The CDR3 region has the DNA TGTGCCATCAGTCAGGGACAGGGGGTCTATGGCTACACCTTC. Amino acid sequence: CAISQGQGVYGYTF.

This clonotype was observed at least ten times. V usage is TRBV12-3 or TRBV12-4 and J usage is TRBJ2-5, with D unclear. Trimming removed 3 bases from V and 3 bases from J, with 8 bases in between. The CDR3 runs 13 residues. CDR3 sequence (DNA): TGTGCCAGCAGTTTTCGGGCCGAAGAGACCCAGTACTTC. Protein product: CASSFRAEETQYF.

Written as DNA, the CDR3 is TGTGCCAGCAGTTTGGACAGGAGCAATCTCTATGGCTACACCTTC. As protein: CASSLDRSNLYGYTF. The chain couples TRBV12-3 or TRBV12-4 to TRBJ1-2; 7 bases align to TRBD1. The V gene end was trimmed by 3 bases and the J gene end by 4 bases; junction bases not matched to a gene: 8. CDR3 length: 15 residues.

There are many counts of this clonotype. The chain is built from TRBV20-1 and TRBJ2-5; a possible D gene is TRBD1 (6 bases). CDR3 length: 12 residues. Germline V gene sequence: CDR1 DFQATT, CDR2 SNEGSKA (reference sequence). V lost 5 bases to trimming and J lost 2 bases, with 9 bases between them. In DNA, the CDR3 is TGCAGTGCTTCGGACAGTCAAGAGACCCAGTACTTC. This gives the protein CSASDSQETQYF.

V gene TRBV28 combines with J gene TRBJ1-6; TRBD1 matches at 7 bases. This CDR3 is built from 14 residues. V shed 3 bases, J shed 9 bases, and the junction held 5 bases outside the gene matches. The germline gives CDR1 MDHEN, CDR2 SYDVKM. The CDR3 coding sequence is TGTGCCAGCAGTTTCAGGGGGAGAAGTTCACCCCTCCACTTT. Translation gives CASSFRGRSSPLHF. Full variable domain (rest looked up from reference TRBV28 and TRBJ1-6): DVKVTQSSRYLVKRTGEKVFLECVQDMDHENMFWYRQDPGLGLRLIYFSYDVKMKEKGDIPEGYSVSREKKERFSLILESASTNQTSMYLCASSFRGRSSPLHFGNGTRLTVT.

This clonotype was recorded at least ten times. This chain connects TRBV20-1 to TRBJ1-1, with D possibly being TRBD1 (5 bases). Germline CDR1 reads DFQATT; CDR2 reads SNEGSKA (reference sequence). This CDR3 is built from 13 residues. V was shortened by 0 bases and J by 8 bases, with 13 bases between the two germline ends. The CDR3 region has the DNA TGCAGTGCTAGAGATCAAGTGGACAACGAAGCTTTCTTT. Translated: CSARDQVDNEAFF.

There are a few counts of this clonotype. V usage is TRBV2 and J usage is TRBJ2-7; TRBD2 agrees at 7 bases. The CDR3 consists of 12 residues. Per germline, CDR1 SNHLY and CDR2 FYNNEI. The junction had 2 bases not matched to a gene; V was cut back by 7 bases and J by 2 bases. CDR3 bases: TGTGCCAGCAAGGGACTACCCTACGAGCAGTACTTC. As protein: CASKGLPYEQYF.

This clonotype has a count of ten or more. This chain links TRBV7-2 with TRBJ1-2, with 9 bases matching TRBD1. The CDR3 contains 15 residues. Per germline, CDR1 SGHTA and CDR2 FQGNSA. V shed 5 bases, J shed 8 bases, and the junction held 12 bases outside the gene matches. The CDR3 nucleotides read TGTGCCAGCAGCGCCTCTGGGACAGGGAATCGAGGCTACACCTTC. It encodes CASSASGTGNRGYTF.

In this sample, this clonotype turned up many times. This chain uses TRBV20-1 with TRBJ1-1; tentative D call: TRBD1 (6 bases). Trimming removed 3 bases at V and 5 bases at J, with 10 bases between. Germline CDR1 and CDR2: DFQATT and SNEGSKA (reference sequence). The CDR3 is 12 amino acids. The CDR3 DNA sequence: TGCAGTGCTAGTGGAGGGGGTACTGAAGCTTTCTTT. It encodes CSASGGGTEAFF.

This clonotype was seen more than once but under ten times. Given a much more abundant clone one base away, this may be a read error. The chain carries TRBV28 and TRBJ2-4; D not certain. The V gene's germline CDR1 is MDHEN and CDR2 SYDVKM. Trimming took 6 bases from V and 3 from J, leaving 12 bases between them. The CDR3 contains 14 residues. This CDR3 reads CASRSGDDKNIQYF. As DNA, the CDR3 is TGTGCCAGCAGATCTGGCGATGACAAAAACATTCAGTACTTC.

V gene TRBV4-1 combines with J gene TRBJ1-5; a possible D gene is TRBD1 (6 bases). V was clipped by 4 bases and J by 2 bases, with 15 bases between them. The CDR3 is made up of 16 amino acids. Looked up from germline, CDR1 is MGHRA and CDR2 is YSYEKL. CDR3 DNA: TGCGCCAGCAGCCTCCTAGGGGGGGGCGGCAATCAGCCCCAGCATTTT. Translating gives CASSLLGGGGNQPQHF.

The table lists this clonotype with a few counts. CDR3 in amino acids: CATAEVLGETQYF. Here the CDR3 DNA reads TGTGCCACCGCCGAGGTACTAGGAGAGACCCAGTACTTC. The rearrangement links TRBV2 to TRBJ2-5; possible D gene TRBD2, 5 bases. The CDR3 totals 13 residues. The germline V gene encodes CDR1 SNHLY and CDR2 FYNNEI. Trimming cost V 10 bases and J 4 bases, with 16 bases left between them.

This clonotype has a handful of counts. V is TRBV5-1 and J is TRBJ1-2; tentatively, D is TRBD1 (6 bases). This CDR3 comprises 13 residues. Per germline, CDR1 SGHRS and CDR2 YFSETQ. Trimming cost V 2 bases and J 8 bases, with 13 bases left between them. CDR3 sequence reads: CASSFGGPRGYTF. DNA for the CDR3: TGCGCCAGCAGCTTTGGGGGGCCGAGAGGCTACACCTTC.